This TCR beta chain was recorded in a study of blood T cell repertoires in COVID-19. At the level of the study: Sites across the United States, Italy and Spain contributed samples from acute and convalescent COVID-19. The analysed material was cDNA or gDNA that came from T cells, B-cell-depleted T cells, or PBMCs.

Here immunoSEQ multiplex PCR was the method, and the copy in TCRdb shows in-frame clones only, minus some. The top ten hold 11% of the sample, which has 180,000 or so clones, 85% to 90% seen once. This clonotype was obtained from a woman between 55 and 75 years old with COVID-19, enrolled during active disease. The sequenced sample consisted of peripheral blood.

CDR3 coding DNA: TGTGCCAGCAGTCCCCACTTCTACGAGCAGTACTTC. Residues: CASSPHFYEQYF. The rearrangement joins TRBV6-5 to TRBJ2-7; unclear D gene. The V end was cut by 5 bases, the J end by 3 bases, with 8 bases between. Germline CDR1 and CDR2: MNHEY and SVGAGI. The CDR3 runs 12 residues.